The rows below give T cell receptor beta chains drawn from one sample of a study of memory CD4+ T cells and cytomegalovirus serostatus. Sequencing was performed with immunoSEQ multiplex PCR; in TCRdb, only in-frame clones are kept and a portion is missing. Of about 73,000 clones listed, around 80% are singletons. Sample: memory CD4+ T cells from blood. The receptors stem from an adult in good health and CMV-seropositive. Both conserved end residues are part of each CDR3.

J gene	V gene	CDR3 protein
TRBJ2-6	TRBV5-8	CASEFTGANVLTF
TRBJ2-2	TRBV6-1	CASSVQGWTGELFF
TRBJ1-5	TRBV4-3	CASSQYLRVSNQPQHF
TRBJ1-1	TRBV7-2	CASSLVTEAFF
TRBJ1-2	TRBV6-5	CASSYSSPGHYGYTF
TRBJ1-2	TRBV19	CASGRFSRGTNYGYTF
TRBJ2-3	TRBV2	CASSKLSTDTQYF
TRBJ1-6	TRBV2	CASSEEQNSPLHF
TRBJ2-1	TRBV19	CASSIDGAGATYNEQFF
TRBJ2-5	TRBV7-2	CASSPAIVQETQYF
TRBJ1-5	TRBV19	CASSTGGDQPQHF